These 29 T cell receptor beta chains were sequenced from one sample in a study of shared clonotypes between healthy human individuals. Repertoires were generated with immunoSEQ multiplex PCR, while TCRdb's copy carries only in-frame clones and drops some. The sample holds 2 million to 2.5 million clones, over 85% seen once. The sequencing input was naive CD4+ T cells from PBMCs. Subset in this sample: CD45RA+ positively selected. The source of these receptors is a man younger than 35 in good health. Some clones in this sample may be carry-over from other donors' samples.

This sequence joins TRBV6-1 and TRBJ2-1; D is unresolved. The germline V and J ends were trimmed by 1 base and 7 bases, with 8 bases remaining between them. The CDR3 sequence is 13 residues long. Per the germline V gene, CDR1 is MNHNS and CDR2 is SASEGT. The CDR3 DNA reads TGTGCCAGCAGTGAAGTTGGGCGAAATGAGCAGTTCTTC. This sequence encodes CASSEVGRNEQFF.

V and J are TRBV4-3 and TRBJ1-5, with unresolved D. The CDR3 spans 16 residues. Trimming shortened V by 2 bases and J by 7 bases, and 18 bases separated the two germline ends. Germline CDR1 and CDR2: LGHNA and YSLEER. CDR3 sequence reads: CASSQTRTGLGQPQHF. The CDR3 DNA reads TGCGCCAGCAGCCAAACCCGCACCGGACTGGGGCAGCCCCAGCATTTT.

The chain employs TRBV19 and TRBJ1-1; perhaps TRBD1 as D (5 bases). The ends were cut back, 6 bases at V and 6 bases at J, with 20 bases in the middle. CDR1 is LNHDA and CDR2 is SQIVND in the germline V gene (reference sequence). CDR3 length: 15 amino acids. The CDR3: CASSRWGGGVPEAFF. The CDR3 nucleotides are TGTGCCAGTAGCCGCTGGGGCGGTGGGGTCCCTGAAGCTTTCTTT. The complete variable domain, with remaining parts taken from reference TRBV19 and TRBJ1-1, reads DGGITQSPKYLFRKEGQNVTLSCEQNLNHDAMYWYRQDPGQGLRLIYYSQIVNDFQKGDIAEGYSVSREKKESFPLTVTSAQKNPTAFYLCASSRWGGGVPEAFFGQGTRLTVV.

The CDR3 protein is CASSLAERGAGTDTQYF. DNA of the CDR3: TGTGCCAGCAGCTTAGCAGAGCGGGGGGCGGGGACAGATACGCAGTATTTT. This sequence joins TRBV11-2 and TRBJ2-3, with 9 bases that match TRBD2. The CDR3 loop spans 17 amino acids. Trimming cost V 1 base and J 3 bases; bases outside gene matches: 8. Germline CDR1 SGHAT, CDR2 FQNNGV.

The rearrangement uses TRBV19 and TRBJ2-7; D possibly matches TRBD1 or TRBD2 (5 bases each). This CDR3 has 14 amino acids. V dropped 4 bases and J dropped 3 bases, with 13 bases sitting between them. The germline CDR1 and CDR2 sequences are LNHDA and SQIVND (reference sequence). The CDR3 bases are TGTGCCAGTAGTAGGGACCTTCAAGGCTACGAGCAGTACTTC. Encoded protein: CASSRDLQGYEQYF.

As for this clone: Other DNA variants within this sample encode the same CDR3. V and J are TRBV28 and TRBJ1-1; perhaps TRBD1 as D (5 bases). V shed 5 bases and J shed 1 base, with 14 bases lying between them. The V gene's germline CDR1 is MDHEN and CDR2 SYDVKM. CDR3 length equals 15 residues. The CDR3 spells CASSPLRGTNTEAFF. The CDR3 DNA follows: TGTGCCAGCAGTCCCCTCCGGGGGACGAACACTGAAGCTTTCTTT.

The chain carries TRBV6-6 and TRBJ2-7; D perhaps matches TRBD2 (5 bases). Trimming took off 0 bases at V and 1 base at J, with 10 bases between the two ends. The CDR3 consists of 15 residues. Germline CDR1 and CDR2: MNHNY and SVGAGI (reference sequence). CDR3 sequence reads: CASSYSADSSYEQYF. Written as DNA, the CDR3 is TGTGCCAGCAGTTACTCGGCGGACTCGTCCTACGAGCAGTACTTC.

J is TRBJ1-1 and V is TRBV19, with TRBD1 matching 10 bases. V lost 6 bases and J lost 4; bases outside the gene matches: 11. Germline CDR1 and CDR2: LNHDA and SQIVND (reference sequence). The CDR3 totals 16 residues. The CDR3 here is CASSFGDRGGSTEAFF. For the CDR3, the DNA is TGTGCCAGTAGCTTCGGGGACAGGGGTGGTAGCACTGAAGCTTTCTTT.

This sequence joins TRBV4-2 and TRBJ2-5; D tentatively reads TRBD1 or TRBD2 (5 bases each). This CDR3 has 17 amino acids. Trimming removed 4 bases from V and 5 bases from J, with 23 bases in between. In germline, CDR1 is LGHNA, CDR2 YNFKEQ. The CDR3 region has the DNA TGTGCCAGCAGCCGAGTATGGGACGGGATGTCTTCGGAGACCCAGTACTTC. Amino acids: CASSRVWDGMSSETQYF.

This chain links TRBV11-2 with TRBJ1-4; TRBD1 aligns across 9 bases. The CDR3 contains 13 residues. Per germline, CDR1 SGHAT and CDR2 FQNNGV. The ends lost 6 bases at V and 7 bases at J; junction bases unmatched: 3. In nucleotides, the CDR3 is TGTGCCAGCAGACAGACAGGGGGTGAAAAACTGTTTTTT. As protein: CASRQTGGEKLFF.

The genes are TRBV18 and TRBJ2-3; D possibly matches TRBD1 or TRBD2 (5 bases each). The CDR3 is 14 amino acids. Trimming took 3 bases from V and 7 from J, leaving 14 bases between them. Germline V gene data show CDR1 as KGHSH and CDR2 as LQKENI. The CDR3 here is CASSPGRDAHTQYF. CDR3 coding DNA: TGTGCCAGCTCACCCGGAAGGGACGCACATACGCAGTATTTT.

CDR3 DNA: TGTGCCAGCACGGGGACAAAAGCTTTCTTT. Its translation: CASTGTKAFF. V is TRBV28 and J is TRBJ1-1, with D tentatively TRBD1 (6 bases). The CDR3 is made up of 10 amino acids. The V gene's germline CDR1 is MDHEN and CDR2 SYDVKM. The V end lost 7 bases, the J end lost 9 bases, and 9 bases lay between the germline ends.

J is TRBJ1-1 and V is TRBV28, with D unresolved. The V and J ends lost 8 bases and 4 bases respectively, with 17 bases between them. Per germline, CDR1 MDHEN and CDR2 SYDVKM. This CDR3 has 14 amino acids. The CDR3 region is CASRRARETTEAFF. The CDR3 coding sequence is TGTGCCAGCCGAAGGGCTAGGGAGACCACTGAAGCTTTCTTT. The whole variable domain, remainder taken from reference TRBV28 and TRBJ1-1, is DVKVTQSSRYLVKRTGEKVFLECVQDMDHENMFWYRQDPGLGLRLIYFSYDVKMKEKGDIPEGYSVSREKKERFSLILESASTNQTSMYLCASRRARETTEAFFGQGTRLTVV.

The gene calls are TRBV5-6 and TRBJ2-7, with TRBD2 matching 10 bases. CDR3 length: 15 amino acids. Unmatched junction bases numbered 10, after V lost 7 bases and J lost 3 bases. Germline values: CDR1 SGHDT, CDR2 YYEEEE. The CDR3 DNA sequence: TGTGCCAGCTCCGAGTCCGGGACTAGCGTCTACGAGCAGTACTTC. This sequence encodes CASSESGTSVYEQYF.

The chain joins TRBV18 to TRBJ2-5; D may correspond to TRBD1 or TRBD2 (5 bases each). Trimming left V 1 base short and J 1 base short, with 19 bases between. In germline, CDR1 is KGHSH, CDR2 LQKENI. This CDR3 comprises 18 residues. CDR3 in DNA: TGTGCCAGCTCACCACTTGCCCTGACCCCTGGGGGCCAAGAGACCCAGTACTTC. This codes for CASSPLALTPGGQETQYF. The full variable domain, completed using reference TRBV18 and TRBJ2-5, is NAGVMQNPRHLVRRRGQEARLRCSPMKGHSHVYWYRQLPEEGLKFMVYLQKENIIDESGMPKERFSAEFPKEGPSILRIQQVVRGDSAAYFCASSPLALTPGGQETQYFGPGTRLLVL.

The chain links TRBV18 to TRBJ1-2, with TRBD1 matching 7 bases. Per germline, CDR1 KGHSH and CDR2 LQKENI. CDR3 length equals 14 residues. Trimming cost V 6 bases and J 8 bases; bases outside gene matches: 12. The CDR3 DNA follows: TGTGCCAGCTCGCAACGGGCAGGGGGGGAAGGCTACACCTTC. Residues: CASSQRAGGEGYTF.

V usage is TRBV11-3 and J usage is TRBJ2-4, with a tentative D call TRBD1 (6 bases). This CDR3 is 15 amino acids long. CDR1 and CDR2 from the germline V gene are SGHNT and YENEEA. V was cut by 1 base and J by 6 bases, with 13 bases left in between. The CDR3 region has the DNA TGTGCCAGCAGCTTAGGATCAGGGGCGGGAAACATTCAGTACTTC. Translating it yields CASSLGSGAGNIQYF.

As regards this clone: Compared with germline, one end of the junction differs, possibly owing to a read error. V and J are TRBV12-5 and TRBJ2-1; the D gene could be TRBD1 or TRBD2 (5 bases each). The length of the CDR3 is 17 residues. Germline-derived CDR1 and CDR2 are LGHNT and FRNRAP. The CDR3 region has the DNA TGTGCTAGTGGTTTGGTACTGGGGGAGACCTCCTACACTGAGCAGTTCTTC. It codes for CASGLVLGETSYTEQFF.

The chain joins TRBV28 to TRBJ2-7; possibly TRBD1 for D (6 bases). This CDR3 is 16 amino acids long. In germline, CDR1 is MDHEN, CDR2 SYDVKM. Trimming took 6 bases from V and 3 from J, leaving 21 bases between them. The CDR3 spells CASSQKGQSRDYEQYF. CDR3 nucleotide sequence: TGTGCCAGCAGCCAAAAAGGACAGAGTAGGGACTACGAGCAGTACTTC.

This chain connects TRBV10-3 to TRBJ2-1; TRBD2 aligns across 11 bases. The V segment lost 4 bases and the J segment 5 bases; nucleotides outside the gene matches: 7. This CDR3 region has 16 residues. Germline CDR1 is ENHRY and CDR2 is SYGVKD. CDR3 sequence (DNA): TGTGCCATCAGTGGACGACTAGCGGGGACTCACAATGAGCAGTTCTTC. Its protein product is CAISGRLAGTHNEQFF.

J is TRBJ2-7 and V is TRBV6-5; D is uncertain. This CDR3 is 13 amino acids long. V was shortened by 2 bases and J by 0 bases, with 5 bases between the two germline ends. The germline V gene encodes CDR1 MNHEY and CDR2 SVGAGI. The CDR3 bases are TGTGCCAGCAGTTACGATGGCTCCTACGAGCAGTACTTC. It encodes CASSYDGSYEQYF.

The rearrangement joins TRBV19 to TRBJ2-3; TRBD2 aligns across 11 bases. The trim removed 5 bases at V and 4 bases at J, leaving 8 bases unmatched. The CDR3 runs 16 residues. Germline V gives CDR1 LNHDA, CDR2 SQIVND (reference sequence). CDR3 protein: CASSPSGRRRADTQYF. CDR3 sequence (DNA): TGTGCCAGTAGTCCTAGCGGGAGGAGGAGAGCAGATACGCAGTATTTT.

For the CDR3, the DNA is TGTGCCAGCAGCTTAGCGACCGGGACAGGGGCAAGTGAGCAGTTCTTC. Translating gives CASSLATGTGASEQFF. The gene calls are TRBV7-6 and TRBJ2-1, with 10 positions matching TRBD1. Germline V gives CDR1 SGHVS, CDR2 FNYEAQ. The V and J ends lost 0 bases and 9 bases, in that order; junction bases with no gene match: 8. There are 16 residues in the CDR3.

The chain combines TRBV28 with TRBJ2-7; 11 bases match TRBD2. CDR1 MDHEN and CDR2 SYDVKM come from the germline V gene. J was trimmed by 4 bases and V by 7 bases; bases with no gene match: 3. The CDR3 length is 13 residues. In nucleotides, the CDR3 is TGTGCCAGCACGACTAGCGGGACTTACGAGCAGTACTTC. As protein: CASTTSGTYEQYF.

This clone was counted a single time. The J gene is TRBJ1-2, the V gene TRBV5-1; D might be TRBD1 (5 bases). The CDR3 totals 13 residues. Germline assignment: CDR1 SGHRS and CDR2 YFSETQ. Trimming removed 5 bases from V and 2 bases from J, with 10 bases in between. The chain's CDR3 is CASRSGANYGYTF. Here the CDR3 DNA reads TGCGCCAGCAGATCCGGGGCGAACTATGGCTACACCTTC. The entire variable domain, with the rest obtained from reference TRBV5-1 and TRBJ1-2, is as follows: KAGVTQTPRYLIKTRGQQVTLSCSPISGHRSVSWYQQTPGQGLQFLFEYFSETQRNKGNFPGRFSGRQFSNSRSEMNVSTLELGDSALYLCASRSGANYGYTFGSGTRLTVV.

The chain employs TRBV18 and TRBJ2-7, with D uncertain. Trimming pared 3 bases from V and 1 base from J, leaving 13 bases between. Germline values: CDR1 KGHSH, CDR2 LQKENI. The CDR3 loop spans 15 amino acids. CDR3 sequence reads: CASSPDSRGSYEQYF. The CDR3 DNA sequence: TGTGCCAGCTCACCGGATAGCCGAGGATCCTACGAGCAGTACTTC.

V usage is TRBV28 and J usage is TRBJ2-2; 10 nucleotides match TRBD2. CDR3 length equals 15 residues. Germline V CDR1 and CDR2: MDHEN, SYDVKM. V shed 3 bases and J 6 bases; nucleotides not matched to a gene: 4. CDR3: CASSFVSGRAGELFF. In nucleotides, the CDR3 is TGTGCCAGCAGTTTCGTAAGCGGGAGGGCCGGGGAGCTGTTTTTT.

V gene TRBV28 combines with J gene TRBJ2-1, with 10 bases fitting TRBD2. There are 17 residues in the CDR3. Looked up from germline, CDR1 is MDHEN and CDR2 is SYDVKM. Trimming at V came to 1 base and at J to 5 bases, leaving 8 bases not matched to a gene. This CDR3 reads CASSLSAGGPTNNEQFF. CDR3 coding DNA: TGTGCCAGCAGTTTATCAGCGGGAGGGCCGACAAACAATGAGCAGTTCTTC.

This chain uses TRBV7-2 with TRBJ2-1; D remains unclear. Germline V gene lookup returns CDR1 SGHTA and CDR2 FQGNSA. This CDR3 contains 14 residues. V lost 4 bases, J lost 5 bases, and 12 bases lay in between. In DNA, the CDR3 is TGTGCCAGCAGCTACCGGACCCTGAACAATGAGCAGTTCTTC. Protein: CASSYRTLNNEQFF.